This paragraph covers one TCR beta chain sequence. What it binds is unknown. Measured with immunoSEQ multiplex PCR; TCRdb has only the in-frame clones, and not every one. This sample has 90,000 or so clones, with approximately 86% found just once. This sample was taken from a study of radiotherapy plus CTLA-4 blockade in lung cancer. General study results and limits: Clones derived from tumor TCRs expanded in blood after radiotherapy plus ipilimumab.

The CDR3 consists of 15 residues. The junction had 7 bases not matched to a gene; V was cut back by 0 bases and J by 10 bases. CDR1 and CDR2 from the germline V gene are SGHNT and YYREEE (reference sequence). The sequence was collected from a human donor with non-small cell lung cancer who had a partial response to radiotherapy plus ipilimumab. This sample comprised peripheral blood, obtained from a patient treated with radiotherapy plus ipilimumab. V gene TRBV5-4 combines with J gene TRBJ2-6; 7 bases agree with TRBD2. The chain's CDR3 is CASSLGEGYLNVLTF. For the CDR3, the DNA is TGTGCCAGCAGCTTGGGGGAGGGGTACCTGAACGTCCTGACTTTC.